The 27 T cell receptor beta chains listed next were all sequenced from one sample in a study of shared clonotypes between healthy human individuals (dated by TCRdb to the early 2020s). The library was generated by the immunoSEQ multiplex PCR assay. TCRdb stores this immuneACCESS table with in-frame sequences only. Part of the clones is absent; in the studies checked, under half of the shortfall reflects unresolved V genes, and no reason is known for the rest. The sample table holds millions of clones, of which approximately 94% were seen once. The top ten hold roughly 0.13% of the sample. Sequenced: naive CD4+ T cells sorted from blood. The sample's cell subset or site label, decoded: CD45RA+ positively selected. The receptors shown here come from a man younger than 35 in good health.

The gene calls are TRBV2 and TRBJ2-3; the D is unclear. The CDR3 is 17 amino acids. V was trimmed by 0 bases and J by 6 bases, leaving 19 bases between them. The germline V gene encodes CDR1 SNHLY and CDR2 FYNNEI. In DNA form, the CDR3 reads TGTGCCAGCAGTGAAGCGCTAAGTCTACTACTCACGGATACGCAGTATTTT. This translates into CASSEALSLLLTDTQYF.

The chain employs TRBV19 and TRBJ2-4; 9 bases fit TRBD1. The CDR3 runs 14 residues. Trimming at V came to 6 bases and at J to 4 bases, leaving 4 bases not matched to a gene. Germline V lookup: CDR1 LNHDA, CDR2 SQIVND (reference sequence). The CDR3 loop reads CASSPGTGKNIQYF. Here the CDR3 DNA reads TGTGCCAGTAGCCCCGGGACAGGGAAAAACATTCAGTACTTC. Combining the CDR3 with reference TRBV19 and TRBJ2-4 gives the whole variable domain DGGITQSPKYLFRKEGQNVTLSCEQNLNHDAMYWYRQDPGQGLRLIYYSQIVNDFQKGDIAEGYSVSREKKESFPLTVTSAQKNPTAFYLCASSPGTGKNIQYFGAGTRLSVL.

This chain links TRBV30 with TRBJ1-5; unclear D gene. Germline V gene lookup returns CDR1 GTSNPN and CDR2 SVGIG (reference sequence). This CDR3 is 15 amino acids long. The V end was cut by 1 base, the J end by 0 bases, with 10 bases between. The chain's CDR3 is CAWSGYWGSNQPQHF. As DNA, the CDR3 is TGTGCCTGGAGTGGTTATTGGGGTAGCAATCAGCCCCAGCATTTT.

The gene calls are TRBV25-1 and TRBJ1-2; D is possibly TRBD1 (5 bases). V lost 0 bases to trimming and J lost 0 bases, with 11 bases between them. The germline V gene has CDR1 MGHDK and CDR2 SYGVNS. CDR3 size: 16 residues. CDR3 loop: CASSEYGTDPNYGYTF. CDR3 coding DNA: TGTGCCAGCAGTGAATATGGGACGGATCCTAACTATGGCTACACCTTC.

As regards this clone: In the same sample, other DNA sequences code for this CDR3. The CDR3: CASSRTGIETQYF. CDR3 bases: TGCGCCAGCAGTAGGACAGGGATAGAGACCCAGTACTTC. The rearrangement uses TRBV10-1 and TRBJ2-5, with TRBD1 matching over 8 bases. The trim removed 5 bases at V and 4 bases at J, leaving 3 bases unmatched. The CDR3 contains 13 residues. Per germline, CDR1 WNHNN and CDR2 SYGVQD (reference sequence).

This chain joins TRBV6-1 and TRBJ1-2, with TRBD1 matching 7 bases. Germline CDR1 MNHNS, CDR2 SASEGT. Trimming cost V 0 bases and J 2 bases; bases outside gene matches: 6. This CDR3 region has 16 residues. As DNA, the CDR3 is TGTGCCAGCAGTGAAGCTTCGGGACAGAAGAACTATGGCTACACCTTC. Protein product: CASSEASGQKNYGYTF.

The gene calls are TRBV9 and TRBJ2-7; tentative D call: TRBD1 (6 bases). CDR1 is SGDLS, CDR2 YYNGEE, per germline. The CDR3 contains 14 residues. Trimming pared 3 bases from V and 3 bases from J, leaving 13 bases between. In DNA form, the CDR3 reads TGTGCCAGCAGCGGTGCGACAGGCCACTACGAGCAGTACTTC. This codes for CASSGATGHYEQYF.

This clone is a singleton in its sample. The V gene is TRBV19, the J gene TRBJ2-5, with D tentatively TRBD2 (6 bases). Trimming pared 6 bases from V and 3 bases from J, leaving 11 bases between. Germline CDR1 is LNHDA and CDR2 is SQIVND (reference sequence). CDR3 length: 13 amino acids. The CDR3 DNA sequence: TGTGCCAGTAGGCCCGGGGGAGAAGAGACCCAGTACTTC. Encoded protein: CASRPGGEETQYF.

The chain couples TRBV7-2 to TRBJ2-7; D is uncertain. CDR3 length: 12 amino acids. The V gene's germline CDR1 is SGHTA and CDR2 FQGNSA. The ends were cut back, 4 bases at V and 3 bases at J, with 7 bases in the middle. The CDR3 DNA sequence: TGTGCCAGCAGCTCGTACAGCTACGAGCAGTACTTC. Its translation is CASSSYSYEQYF.

V and J are TRBV18 and TRBJ2-1; TRBD2 agrees at 15 bases. Trimming cost V 4 bases and J 2 bases; bases outside gene matches: 3. This CDR3 comprises 17 residues. Germline values: CDR1 KGHSH, CDR2 LQKENI. CDR3 in amino acids: CASSLGTSGGTYNEQFF. CDR3 in DNA: TGTGCCAGCTCACTCGGGACTAGCGGGGGGACCTACAATGAGCAGTTCTTC.

This chain uses TRBV4-3 with TRBJ1-6; D gene unclear. Germline V gene lookup returns CDR1 LGHNA and CDR2 YSLEER. This CDR3 comprises 16 residues. Trimming took off 0 bases at V and 4 bases at J, with 10 bases between the two ends. The CDR3 is CASSQETGWYNSPLHF. CDR3 bases: TGCGCCAGCAGCCAAGAAACGGGGTGGTATAATTCACCCCTCCACTTT.

The chain employs TRBV30 and TRBJ2-7; D gene unclear. Germline CDR1 and CDR2: GTSNPN and SVGIG (reference sequence). This CDR3 spans 12 amino acids. Trimming left V 4 bases short and J 3 bases short, with 10 bases between. The CDR3 loop is CAWTVAGYEQYF. In nucleotides, the CDR3 is TGTGCCTGGACGGTGGCAGGCTACGAGCAGTACTTC.

CDR3 sequence reads: CATARSGGAFNEQFF. The CDR3 bases are TGTGCCACCGCCAGGAGCGGGGGGGCTTTTAATGAGCAGTTCTTC. The rearrangement joins TRBV6-1 to TRBJ2-1; 10 bases map to TRBD2. Germline CDR1 reads MNHNS; CDR2 reads SASEGT. V was clipped by 10 bases and J by 7 bases; unmatched bases: 13. This CDR3 contains 15 residues.

The J gene is TRBJ1-4, the V gene TRBV27; D is ambiguous. Trimming removed 5 bases from V and 10 bases from J, with 11 bases in between. CDR1 is MNHEY, CDR2 SMNVEV, per germline (reference sequence). This CDR3 comprises 12 residues. The CDR3 sequence: CASSPPIGKLFF. CDR3 DNA: TGTGCCAGCAGTCCCCCCATCGGAAAACTGTTTTTT.

As for this clone: The junction differs from germline at one of its ends, possibly a read error. The chain employs TRBV6-1 and TRBJ1-2, with TRBD1 matching 8 bases. This CDR3 contains 15 residues. Germline V lookup: CDR1 MNHNS, CDR2 SASEGT. This chain's CDR3 is CASSEGGQANYGYTF. The CDR3 DNA follows: TGTGCCAGCAGCGAAGGGGGACAGGCTAACTATGGCTACACCTTC.

CDR3 protein: CASSLGGVYGYTF. For the CDR3, the DNA is TGTGCCAGCAGCCTTGGGGGGGTCTATGGCTACACCTTC. The V and J genes are TRBV5-4 and TRBJ1-2; a weak D match, TRBD1 (5 bases). The CDR3 extends over 13 amino acids. Trimming shortened V by 4 bases and J by 4 bases, and 11 bases separated the two germline ends. From germline, CDR1 is SGHNT and CDR2 YYREEE (reference sequence).

The J gene is TRBJ2-7, the V gene TRBV7-2; TRBD2 matches at 11 bases. The CDR3 totals 19 residues. The V gene end was trimmed by 5 bases and the J gene end by 4 bases; junction bases not matched to a gene: 19. Germline values: CDR1 SGHTA, CDR2 FQGNSA. The CDR3 nucleotides read TGTGCCAGCAGCCTAGGGGGGCTAGCGGGAGGCCTCCGTATATACGAGCAGTACTTC. The encoded protein is CASSLGGLAGGLRIYEQYF.

This rearrangement joins TRBV19 to TRBJ2-7; D uncertain. This CDR3 has 14 residues. CDR1 is LNHDA and CDR2 is SQIVND in the germline V gene (reference sequence). Trimming left V 3 bases short and J 6 bases short, with 15 bases between. Here the CDR3 reads CASSIGPSLGEQYF. The CDR3 nucleotides are TGTGCCAGTAGTATCGGGCCTTCCTTGGGCGAGCAGTACTTC.

The chain recombines TRBV6-1 with TRBJ1-1; D is perhaps TRBD1 (5 bases). Per the germline V gene, CDR1 is MNHNS and CDR2 is SASEGT. The V end was cut by 8 bases, the J end by 1 base, with 17 bases between. There are 15 residues in the CDR3. CDR3 bases: TGTGCCAGCGAGGGGCTAGGGGCTAAGAACACTGAAGCTTTCTTT. This encodes CASEGLGAKNTEAFF.

This chain joins TRBV30 and TRBJ1-2, with D uncertain. This CDR3 has 15 residues. V lost 0 bases and J lost 4, with 15 bases in between. Germline V CDR1 and CDR2: GTSNPN, SVGIG (reference sequence). For the CDR3, the DNA is TGTGCCTGGAGTGTACGGGGTACAGCTGGCTATGGCTACACCTTC. Translating it yields CAWSVRGTAGYGYTF.

J is TRBJ1-4 and V is TRBV19; 10 positions match TRBD1. Germline loops: CDR1 LNHDA, CDR2 SQIVND (reference sequence). This CDR3 is 14 amino acids long. The V gene end was trimmed by 5 bases and the J gene end by 7 bases; junction bases not matched to a gene: 4. This CDR3 is CASSAGTGAEKLFF. For the CDR3, the DNA is TGTGCCAGTAGTGCCGGGACAGGGGCTGAAAAACTGTTTTTT.

The rearrangement joins TRBV2 to TRBJ1-2, with TRBD1 matching over 7 bases. The germline CDR1 and CDR2 sequences are SNHLY and FYNNEI. V lost 6 bases, J lost 4 bases, and 38 bases stayed unmatched. The CDR3 has 24 residues. The CDR3 coding sequence is TGTGCCAGCAGGACCCCTGGGTCAGGGGGTCCTTATCCAACTATGGCTACACCTTTCTATGGCTACACCTTC. Translated: CASRTPGSGGPYPTMATPFYGYTF.

On this clone itself: Its ends do not fully match the called genes, so a read error is possible. The V and J genes are TRBV6-5 and TRBJ2-7, with 7 bases matching TRBD2. Germline-derived CDR1 and CDR2 are MNHEY and SVGAGI. The CDR3 sequence is 13 residues long. In DNA, the CDR3 is TGTGCCAGCAGTTACGCGGCGGGGGTCGAGCGGTACTTC. It is translated as CASSYAAGVERYF.

The chain is built from TRBV30 and TRBJ2-3, with 9 bases that match TRBD1. The CDR3 runs to 14 residues. The V gene end was trimmed by 3 bases and the J gene end by 0 bases; junction bases not matched to a gene: 1. From germline, CDR1 is GTSNPN and CDR2 SVGIG (reference sequence). CDR3 protein: CAWRGQGSTDTQYF. The CDR3, as DNA: TGTGCCTGGAGGGGACAGGGAAGCACAGATACGCAGTATTTT.

Turning to this clone: This sample includes further DNA sequences coding for the same CDR3. The V gene is TRBV6-6, the J gene TRBJ1-1, with D unclear. V was trimmed by 0 bases and J by 1 base, leaving 3 bases between them. The germline V gene has CDR1 MNHNY and CDR2 SVGAGI (reference sequence). The CDR3 is made up of 13 amino acids. The CDR3: CASSYSTNTEAFF. The CDR3 DNA is TGTGCCAGCAGTTACTCGACGAACACTGAAGCTTTCTTT.

This clone was seen more than once but under ten times. The chain uses TRBV7-3 and TRBJ2-7, with 8 nucleotides matching TRBD1. The CDR3 runs to 14 residues. Trimming removed 3 bases from V and 6 bases from J; junction bases left unmatched: 7. Germline V gene lookup returns CDR1 SGHTA and CDR2 FQGTGA. CDR3 bases: TGTGCCAGCAGCTTGACAGGGGCGATAGGCGAGCAGTACTTC. The encoded protein is CASSLTGAIGEQYF.

The chain couples TRBV18 to TRBJ2-7; D may be TRBD1 (7 bases). V was pared by 4 bases and J by 2 bases, with 18 bases between. This CDR3 has 16 amino acids. Germline V lookup: CDR1 KGHSH, CDR2 LQKENI. CDR3 sequence: CASSRTAGTDTYEQYF. For the CDR3, the DNA is TGTGCCAGCTCACGGACCGCGGGGACAGACACCTACGAGCAGTACTTC.